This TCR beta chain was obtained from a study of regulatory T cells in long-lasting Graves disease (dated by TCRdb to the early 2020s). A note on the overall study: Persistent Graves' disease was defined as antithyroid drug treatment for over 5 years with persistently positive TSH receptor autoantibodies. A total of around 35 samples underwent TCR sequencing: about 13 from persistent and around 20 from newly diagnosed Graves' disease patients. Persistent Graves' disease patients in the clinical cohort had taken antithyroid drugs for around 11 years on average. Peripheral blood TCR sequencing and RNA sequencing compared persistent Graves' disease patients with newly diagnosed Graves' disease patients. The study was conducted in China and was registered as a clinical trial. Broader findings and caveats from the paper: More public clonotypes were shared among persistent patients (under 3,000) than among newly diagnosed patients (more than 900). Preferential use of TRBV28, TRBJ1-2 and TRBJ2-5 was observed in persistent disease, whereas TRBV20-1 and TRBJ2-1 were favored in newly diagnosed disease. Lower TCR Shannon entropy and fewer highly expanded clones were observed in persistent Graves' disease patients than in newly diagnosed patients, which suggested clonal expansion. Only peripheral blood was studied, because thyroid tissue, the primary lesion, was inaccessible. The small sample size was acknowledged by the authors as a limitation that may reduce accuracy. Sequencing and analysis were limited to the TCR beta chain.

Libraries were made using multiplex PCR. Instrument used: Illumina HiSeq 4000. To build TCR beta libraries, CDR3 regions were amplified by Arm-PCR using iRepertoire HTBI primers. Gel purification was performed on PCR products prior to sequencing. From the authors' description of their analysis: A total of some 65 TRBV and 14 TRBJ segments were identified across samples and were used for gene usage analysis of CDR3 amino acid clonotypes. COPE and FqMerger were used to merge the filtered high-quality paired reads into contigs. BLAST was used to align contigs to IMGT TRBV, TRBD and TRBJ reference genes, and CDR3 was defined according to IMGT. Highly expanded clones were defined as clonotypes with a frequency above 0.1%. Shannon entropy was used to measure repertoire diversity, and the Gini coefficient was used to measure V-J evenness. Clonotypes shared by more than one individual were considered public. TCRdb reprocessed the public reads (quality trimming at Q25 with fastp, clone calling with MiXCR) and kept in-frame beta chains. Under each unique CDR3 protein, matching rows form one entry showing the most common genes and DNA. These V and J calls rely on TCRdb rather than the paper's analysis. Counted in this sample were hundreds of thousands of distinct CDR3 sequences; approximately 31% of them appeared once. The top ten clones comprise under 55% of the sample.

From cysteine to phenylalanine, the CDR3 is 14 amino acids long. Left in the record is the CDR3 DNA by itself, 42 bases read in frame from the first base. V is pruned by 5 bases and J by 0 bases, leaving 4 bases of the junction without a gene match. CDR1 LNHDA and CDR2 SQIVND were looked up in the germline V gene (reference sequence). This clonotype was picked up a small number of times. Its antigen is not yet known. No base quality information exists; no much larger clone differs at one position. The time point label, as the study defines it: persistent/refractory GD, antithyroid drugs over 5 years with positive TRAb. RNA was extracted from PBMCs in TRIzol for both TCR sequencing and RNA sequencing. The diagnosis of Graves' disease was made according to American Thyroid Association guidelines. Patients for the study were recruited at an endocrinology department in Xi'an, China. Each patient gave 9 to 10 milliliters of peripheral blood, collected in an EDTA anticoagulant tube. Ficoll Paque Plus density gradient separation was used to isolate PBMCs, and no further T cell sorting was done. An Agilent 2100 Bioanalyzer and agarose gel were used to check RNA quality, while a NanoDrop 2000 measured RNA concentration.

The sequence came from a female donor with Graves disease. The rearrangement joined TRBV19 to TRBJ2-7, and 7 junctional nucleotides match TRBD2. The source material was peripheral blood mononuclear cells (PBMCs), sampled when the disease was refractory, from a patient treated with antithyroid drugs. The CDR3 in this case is CASSGTTLSYEQYF. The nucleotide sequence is TGTGCCAGTAGTGGGACTACCCTCTCCTACGAGCAGTACTTC. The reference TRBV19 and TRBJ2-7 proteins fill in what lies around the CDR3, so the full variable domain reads DGGITQSPKYLFRKEGQNVTLSCEQNLNHDAMYWYRQDPGQGLRLIYYSQIVNDFQKGDIAEGYSVSREKKESFPLTVTSAQKNPTAFYLCASSGTTLSYEQYFGPGTRLTVT.